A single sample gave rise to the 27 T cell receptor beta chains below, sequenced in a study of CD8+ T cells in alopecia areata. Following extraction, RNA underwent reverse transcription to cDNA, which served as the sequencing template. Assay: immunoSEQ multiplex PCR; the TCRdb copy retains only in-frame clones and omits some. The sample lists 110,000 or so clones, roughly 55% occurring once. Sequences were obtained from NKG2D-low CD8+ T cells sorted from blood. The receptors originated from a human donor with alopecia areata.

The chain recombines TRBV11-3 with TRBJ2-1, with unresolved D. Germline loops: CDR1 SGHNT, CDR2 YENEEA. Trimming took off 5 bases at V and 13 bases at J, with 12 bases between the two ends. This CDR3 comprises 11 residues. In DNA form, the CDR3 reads TGTGCCAGCAGCCACGGTAACGATCAGTTCTTC. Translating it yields CASSHGNDQFF.

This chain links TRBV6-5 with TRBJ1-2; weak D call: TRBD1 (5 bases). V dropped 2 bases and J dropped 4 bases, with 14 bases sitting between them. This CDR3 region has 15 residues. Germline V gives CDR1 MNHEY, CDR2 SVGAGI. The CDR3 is CASSYGAVQGYGYTF. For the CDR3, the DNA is TGTGCCAGCAGTTACGGGGCAGTCCAAGGCTATGGCTACACCTTC.

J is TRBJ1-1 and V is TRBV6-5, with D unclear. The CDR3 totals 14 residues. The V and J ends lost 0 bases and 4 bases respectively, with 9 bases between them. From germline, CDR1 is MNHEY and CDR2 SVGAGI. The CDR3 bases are TGTGCCAGCAGTTACTCCTCCGTGGGCACTGAAGCTTTCTTT. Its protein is CASSYSSVGTEAFF.

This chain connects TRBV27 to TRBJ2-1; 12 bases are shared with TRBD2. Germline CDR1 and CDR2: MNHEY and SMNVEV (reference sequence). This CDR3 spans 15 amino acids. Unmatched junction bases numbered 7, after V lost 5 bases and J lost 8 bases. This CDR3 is CASSPTSGSVYEQFF. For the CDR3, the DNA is TGTGCCAGCAGTCCGACTAGCGGGAGCGTGTATGAGCAGTTCTTC.

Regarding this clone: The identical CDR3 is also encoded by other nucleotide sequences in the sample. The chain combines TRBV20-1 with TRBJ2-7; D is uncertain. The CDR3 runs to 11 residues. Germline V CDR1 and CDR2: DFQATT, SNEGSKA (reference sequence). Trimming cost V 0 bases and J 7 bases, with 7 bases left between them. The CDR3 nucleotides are TGCAGTGCTAGAGACAGAGGAGAGCAGTACTTC. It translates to CSARDRGEQYF.

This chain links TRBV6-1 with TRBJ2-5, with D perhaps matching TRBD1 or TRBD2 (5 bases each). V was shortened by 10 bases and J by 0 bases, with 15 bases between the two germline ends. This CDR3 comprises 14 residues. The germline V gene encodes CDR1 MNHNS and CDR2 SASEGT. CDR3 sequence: CATYRGVYQETQYF. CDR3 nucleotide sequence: TGTGCCACTTATCGAGGGGTGTACCAAGAGACCCAGTACTTC.

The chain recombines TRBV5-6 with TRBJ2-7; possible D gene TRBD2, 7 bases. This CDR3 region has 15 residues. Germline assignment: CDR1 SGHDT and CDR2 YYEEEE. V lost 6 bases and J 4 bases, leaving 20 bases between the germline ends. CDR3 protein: CASNLGGQGRYEQYF. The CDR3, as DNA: TGTGCCAGCAATCTGGGGGGGCAGGGACGTTACGAGCAGTACTTC.

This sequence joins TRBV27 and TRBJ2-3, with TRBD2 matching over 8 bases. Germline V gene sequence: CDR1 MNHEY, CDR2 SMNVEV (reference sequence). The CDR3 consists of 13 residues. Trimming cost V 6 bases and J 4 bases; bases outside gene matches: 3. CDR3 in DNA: TGTGCCAGCAGGGCGGGAGGCTCAGATACGCAGTATTTT. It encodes CASRAGGSDTQYF.

CDR3 amino acids: CASSHEGYEQYF. CDR3 DNA: TGCGCCAGCAGCCACGAGGGCTACGAGCAGTACTTC. The chain recombines TRBV4-1 with TRBJ2-7; TRBD2 might be the D (5 bases). V was pared by 3 bases and J by 3 bases, with 6 bases between. CDR1 and CDR2 from the germline V gene are MGHRA and YSYEKL. The CDR3 covers 12 residues.

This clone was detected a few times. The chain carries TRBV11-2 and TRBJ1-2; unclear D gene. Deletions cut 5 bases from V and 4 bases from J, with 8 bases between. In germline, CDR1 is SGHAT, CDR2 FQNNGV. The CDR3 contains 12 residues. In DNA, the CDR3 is TGTGCCAGCAGCGAAACCGGCTATGGCTACACCTTC. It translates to CASSETGYGYTF.

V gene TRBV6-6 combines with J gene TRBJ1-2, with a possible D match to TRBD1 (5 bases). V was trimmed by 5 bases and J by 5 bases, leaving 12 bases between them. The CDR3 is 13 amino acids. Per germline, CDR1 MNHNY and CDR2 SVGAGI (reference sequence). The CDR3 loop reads CASSDTGGYGYTF. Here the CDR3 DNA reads TGTGCCAGCAGTGATACAGGCGGTTATGGCTACACCTTC.

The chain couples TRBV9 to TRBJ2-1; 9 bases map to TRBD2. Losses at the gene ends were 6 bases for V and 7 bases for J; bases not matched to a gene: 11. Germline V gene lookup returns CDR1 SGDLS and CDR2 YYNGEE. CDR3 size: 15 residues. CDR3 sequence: CASNLGGTSWNEQFF. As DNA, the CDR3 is TGTGCCAGCAATTTGGGCGGGACTAGCTGGAATGAGCAGTTCTTC. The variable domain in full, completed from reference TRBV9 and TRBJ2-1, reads DSGVTQTPKHLITATGQRVTLRCSPRSGDLSVYWYQQSLDQGLQFLIQYYNGEERAKGNILERFSAQQFPDLHSELNLSSLELGDSALYFCASNLGGTSWNEQFFGPGTRLTVL.

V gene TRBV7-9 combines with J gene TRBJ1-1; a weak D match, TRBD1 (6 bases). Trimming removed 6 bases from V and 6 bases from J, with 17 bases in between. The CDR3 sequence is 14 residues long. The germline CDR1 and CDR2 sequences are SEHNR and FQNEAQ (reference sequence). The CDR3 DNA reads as TGTGCCAGCAGACGAACAGGGCCTGAGTCTGAAGCTTTCTTT. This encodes CASRRTGPESEAFF.

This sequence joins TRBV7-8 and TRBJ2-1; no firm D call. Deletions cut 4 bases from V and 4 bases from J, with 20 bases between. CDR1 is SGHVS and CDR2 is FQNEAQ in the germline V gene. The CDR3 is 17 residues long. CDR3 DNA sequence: TGTGCCAGCAGCTCCGGCCTAATACCTGCGGATTACAATGAGCAGTTCTTC. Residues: CASSSGLIPADYNEQFF.

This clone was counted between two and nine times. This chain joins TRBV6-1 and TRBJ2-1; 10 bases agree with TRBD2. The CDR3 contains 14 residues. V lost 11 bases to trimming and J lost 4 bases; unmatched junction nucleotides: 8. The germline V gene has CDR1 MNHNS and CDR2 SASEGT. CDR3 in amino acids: CAVTGLAVYNEQFF. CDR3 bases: TGTGCCGTCACCGGACTAGCGGTATACAATGAGCAGTTCTTC.

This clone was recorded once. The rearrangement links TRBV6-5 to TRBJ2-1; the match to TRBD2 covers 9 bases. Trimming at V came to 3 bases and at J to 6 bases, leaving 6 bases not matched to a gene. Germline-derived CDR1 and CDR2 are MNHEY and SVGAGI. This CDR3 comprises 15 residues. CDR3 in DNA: TGTGCCAGCAGTTATGGCGGGAGGGCATTCAATGAGCAGTTCTTC. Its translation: CASSYGGRAFNEQFF.

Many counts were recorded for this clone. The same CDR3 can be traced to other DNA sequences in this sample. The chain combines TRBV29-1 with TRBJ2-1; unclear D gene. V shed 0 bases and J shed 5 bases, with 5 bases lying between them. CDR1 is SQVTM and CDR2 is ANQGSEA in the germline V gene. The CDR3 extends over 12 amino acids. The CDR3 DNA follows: TGCAGCGTTGAAGAACGCGACAATGAGCAGTTCTTC. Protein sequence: CSVEERDNEQFF.

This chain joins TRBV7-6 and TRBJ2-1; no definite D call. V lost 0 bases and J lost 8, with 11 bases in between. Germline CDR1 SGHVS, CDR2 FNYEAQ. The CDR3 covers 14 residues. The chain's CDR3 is CASSLAGLADEQFF. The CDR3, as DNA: TGTGCCAGCAGCTTAGCGGGATTGGCAGATGAGCAGTTCTTC. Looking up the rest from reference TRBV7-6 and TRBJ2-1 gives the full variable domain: GAGVSQSPRYKVTKRGQDVALRCDPISGHVSLYWYRQALGQGPEFLTYFNYEAQQDKSGLPNDRFSAERPEGSISTLTIQRTEQRDSAMYRCASSLAGLADEQFFGPGTRLTVL.

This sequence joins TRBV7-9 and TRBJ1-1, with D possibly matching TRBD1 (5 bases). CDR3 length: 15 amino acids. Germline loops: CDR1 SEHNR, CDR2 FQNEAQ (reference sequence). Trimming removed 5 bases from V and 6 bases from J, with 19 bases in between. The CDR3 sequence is CASSQKEAGSAEAFF. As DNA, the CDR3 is TGTGCCAGCAGCCAGAAAGAAGCAGGGAGCGCTGAAGCTTTCTTT.

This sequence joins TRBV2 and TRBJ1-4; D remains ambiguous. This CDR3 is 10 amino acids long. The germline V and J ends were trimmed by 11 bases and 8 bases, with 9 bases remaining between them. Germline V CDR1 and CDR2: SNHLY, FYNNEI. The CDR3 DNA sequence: TGTGCCCAGCTTAGAGAAAAACTGTTTTTT. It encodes CAQLREKLFF.

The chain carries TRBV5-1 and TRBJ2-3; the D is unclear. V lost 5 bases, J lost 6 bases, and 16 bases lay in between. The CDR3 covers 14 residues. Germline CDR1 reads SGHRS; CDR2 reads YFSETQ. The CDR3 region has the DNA TGCGCCAGCAGACCGCATTTGGGCCTGGATACGCAGTATTTT. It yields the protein CASRPHLGLDTQYF.

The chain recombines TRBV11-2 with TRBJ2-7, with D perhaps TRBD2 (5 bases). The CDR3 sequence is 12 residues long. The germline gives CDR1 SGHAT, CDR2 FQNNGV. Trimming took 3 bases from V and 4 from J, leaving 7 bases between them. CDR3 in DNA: TGTGCCAGCAGCTTTGGAGGATACGAGCAGTACTTC. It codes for CASSFGGYEQYF. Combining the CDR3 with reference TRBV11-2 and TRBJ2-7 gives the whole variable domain EAGVAQSPRYKIIEKRQSVAFWCNPISGHATLYWYQQILGQGPKLLIQFQNNGVVDDSQLPKDRFSAERLKGVDSTLKIQPAKLEDSAVYLCASSFGGYEQYFGPGTRLTVT.

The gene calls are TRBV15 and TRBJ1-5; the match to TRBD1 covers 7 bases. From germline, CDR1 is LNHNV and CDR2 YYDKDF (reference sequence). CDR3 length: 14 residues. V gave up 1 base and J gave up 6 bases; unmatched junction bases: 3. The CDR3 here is CATSRVTGFQPQHF. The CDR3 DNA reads TGTGCCACCAGCAGAGTGACAGGGTTTCAGCCCCAGCATTTT. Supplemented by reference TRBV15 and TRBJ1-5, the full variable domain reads DAMVIQNPRYQVTQFGKPVTLSCSQTLNHNVMYWYQQKSSQAPKLLFHYYDKDFNNEADTPDNFQSRRPNTSFCFLDIRSPGLGDTAMYLCATSRVTGFQPQHFGDGTRLSIL.

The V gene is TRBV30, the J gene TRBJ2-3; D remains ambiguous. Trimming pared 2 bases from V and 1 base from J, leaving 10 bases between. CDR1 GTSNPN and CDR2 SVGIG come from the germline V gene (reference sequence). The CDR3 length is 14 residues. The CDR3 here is CAWSPSAGTDTQYF. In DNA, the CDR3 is TGTGCCTGGAGTCCTTCCGCTGGCACAGATACGCAGTATTTT.

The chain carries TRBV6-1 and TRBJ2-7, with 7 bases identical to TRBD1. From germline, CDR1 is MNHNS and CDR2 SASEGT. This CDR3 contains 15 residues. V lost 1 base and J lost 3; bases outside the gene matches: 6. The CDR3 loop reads CASSEGLGQLYEQYF. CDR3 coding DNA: TGTGCCAGCAGTGAAGGTTTGGGACAGCTCTACGAGCAGTACTTC.

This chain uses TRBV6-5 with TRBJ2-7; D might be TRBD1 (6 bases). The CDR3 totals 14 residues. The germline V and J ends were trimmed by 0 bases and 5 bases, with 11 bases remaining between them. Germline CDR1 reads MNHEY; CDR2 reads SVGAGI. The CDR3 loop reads CASSYSSRGDEQYF. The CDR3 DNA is TGTGCCAGCAGTTACTCGTCCAGGGGCGACGAGCAGTACTTC.

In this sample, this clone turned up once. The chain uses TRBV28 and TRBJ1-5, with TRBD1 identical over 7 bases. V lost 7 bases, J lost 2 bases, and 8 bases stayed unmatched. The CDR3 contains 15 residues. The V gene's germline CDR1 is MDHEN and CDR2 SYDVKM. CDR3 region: CASTLFGTGNQPQHF. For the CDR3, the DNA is TGTGCCAGCACCCTTTTCGGGACAGGCAATCAGCCCCAGCATTTT.